Following are 30 T cell receptor beta chains from one sample sequenced in a study of human T cells and chemical hapten exposure. The authors' total RNA extraction used unfractionated whole blood. TCRdb re-analysed the 5' RACE reads in MiXCR, keeping a single row per CDR3 protein. The data hold 81,000 or so distinct CDR3 sequences, with more than 7.5% observed a single time. The receptors were gathered from a male donor in good health.

This clonotype was counted ten times or more. As DNA, the CDR3 is TGCAGCGTTTTGTTCGCAGGGGGAGGCAATGAGCAGTTCTTC. Amino acids: CSVLFAGGGNEQFF. The chain is built from TRBV29-1 and TRBJ2-1, with a tentative D call TRBD1 (7 bases). Germline CDR1 SQVTM, CDR2 ANQGSEA. V lost 5 bases to trimming and J lost 6 bases, with 17 bases between them. CDR3 size: 14 residues.

This clonotype was recorded many times. The chain combines TRBV4-2 with TRBJ2-7; D is possibly TRBD2 (7 bases). Per the germline V gene, CDR1 is LGHNA and CDR2 is YNFKEQ. Trimming left V 6 bases short and J 2 bases short, with 14 bases between. The CDR3 is 14 residues long. This CDR3 is CASSPRGATYEQYF. CDR3 in DNA: TGTGCCAGCAGTCCTCGGGGGGCTACCTACGAGCAGTACTTC.

This clonotype was seen ten or more times. The V and J genes are TRBV6-5 and TRBJ2-2; D not resolved. V dropped 4 bases and J dropped 6 bases, with 15 bases sitting between them. The germline V gene encodes CDR1 MNHEY and CDR2 SVGAGI. The CDR3 contains 15 residues. CDR3 loop: CASSSRRERAGELFF. In DNA, the CDR3 is TGTGCCAGCAGTTCTAGAAGAGAACGCGCCGGGGAGCTGTTTTTT.

This clonotype was counted only a few times. This chain links TRBV5-1 with TRBJ2-5; 14 bases agree with TRBD2. The CDR3 is 17 residues long. Per germline, CDR1 SGHRS and CDR2 YFSETQ. J gave up 3 bases and V 4 bases, and 8 bases lay outside the gene matches. Here the CDR3 DNA reads TGCGCCAGCAGCCGAGACGGGACTAGCGGGAGTGAAGAGACCCAGTACTTC. As protein: CASSRDGTSGSEETQYF.

The chain recombines TRBV2 with TRBJ2-7, with D perhaps TRBD1 (5 bases). The CDR3 extends over 11 amino acids. CDR1 and CDR2 from the germline V gene are SNHLY and FYNNEI. The V end was cut by 10 bases, the J end by 5 bases, with 12 bases between. The CDR3 loop is CATTSRDEQYF. The CDR3 DNA is TGTGCCACCACATCCAGGGACGAGCAGTACTTC.

The rearrangement joins TRBV4-3 to TRBJ1-6; unclear D gene. Germline assignment: CDR1 LGHNA and CDR2 YSLEER. Trimming cost V 0 bases and J 10 bases, with 4 bases left between them. The CDR3 is 12 amino acids. The DNA of the CDR3 is TGCGCCAGCAGCCAAGATCGATCACCCCTCCACTTT. Translated: CASSQDRSPLHF.

This clonotype was seen a few times. The CDR3 here is CASSLKGRPYEQYF. CDR3 DNA: TGTGCCAGCAGCTTAAAGGGACGGCCTTACGAGCAGTACTTC. J is TRBJ2-7 and V is TRBV13; D possibly uses TRBD1 or TRBD2 (5 bases each). The CDR3 spans 14 residues. The germline V gene encodes CDR1 PRHDT and CDR2 FYEKMQ (reference sequence). V dropped 2 bases and J dropped 4 bases, with 12 bases sitting between them.

This clonotype occurred a few times. This sequence joins TRBV29-1 and TRBJ1-6; a possible D gene is TRBD1 (6 bases). CDR3 length: 14 residues. The ends were cut back, 7 bases at V and 7 bases at J, with 17 bases in the middle. CDR1 SQVTM and CDR2 ANQGSEA come from the germline V gene. Here the CDR3 reads CSAITQGGNSPLHF. CDR3 DNA: TGCAGCGCAATAACACAGGGAGGGAATTCACCCCTCCACTTT.

This clonotype has more than one count but fewer than ten. The chain joins TRBV4-3 to TRBJ1-1, with a weak D call TRBD1 (5 bases). From germline, CDR1 is LGHNA and CDR2 YSLEER. V was cut by 0 bases and J by 3 bases, with 8 bases left in between. CDR3 length equals 14 residues. The CDR3 loop is CASSQDRADTEAFF. CDR3 in DNA: TGCGCCAGCAGCCAAGACAGGGCTGACACTGAAGCTTTCTTT.

This clonotype has at least ten counts. The rearrangement links TRBV30 to TRBJ2-1, with a weak D call TRBD2 (6 bases). The V end lost 1 base, the J end lost 3 bases, and 13 bases lay between the germline ends. The germline V gene encodes CDR1 GTSNPN and CDR2 SVGIG (reference sequence). CDR3 length equals 15 residues. This chain's CDR3 is CAWSAGEGDYNEQFF. For the CDR3, the DNA is TGTGCCTGGAGTGCGGGAGAAGGGGACTACAATGAGCAGTTCTTC.

This clonotype was detected many times. V is TRBV5-5 and J is TRBJ2-3, with 8 bases fitting TRBD2. J lost 0 bases, V lost 2 bases, and 5 bases had no gene match. This CDR3 spans 16 amino acids. Germline V lookup: CDR1 SGHKS, CDR2 YYEKEE (reference sequence). This chain's CDR3 is CASSFLAGSSTDTQYF. The CDR3 DNA reads as TGTGCCAGCAGCTTTTTAGCGGGGAGTAGCACAGATACGCAGTATTTT.

This clonotype was detected ten times or more. The V call is TRBV7-2, the J call TRBJ2-5; 7 nucleotides agree with TRBD2. The CDR3 totals 16 residues. The germline V gene has CDR1 SGHTA and CDR2 FQGNSA. Trimming removed 1 base from V and 2 bases from J; junction bases left unmatched: 7. CDR3 nucleotides: TGTGCCAGCAGCTTAGGTATCGGGCGGGGGCAAGAGACCCAGTACTTC. It specifies CASSLGIGRGQETQYF.

The chain links TRBV5-1 to TRBJ2-2; D possibly corresponds to TRBD2 (5 bases). The CDR3 runs to 14 residues. Germline V gene sequence: CDR1 SGHRS, CDR2 YFSETQ. V lost 4 bases and J 0 bases, leaving 7 bases between the germline ends. This CDR3 is CASSGGPNTGELFF. In nucleotides, the CDR3 is TGCGCCAGCAGCGGAGGCCCGAACACCGGGGAGCTGTTTTTT.

This clonotype was seen at least ten times. V gene TRBV20-1 combines with J gene TRBJ2-7; TRBD2 matches at 8 bases. This CDR3 spans 15 amino acids. After removal of 1 base from V and 1 base from J, the junction contained 6 bases not matched to a gene. From germline, CDR1 is DFQATT and CDR2 SNEGSKA (reference sequence). The CDR3 protein is CSARALADGSYEQYF. CDR3 coding DNA: TGCAGTGCTAGAGCACTAGCGGATGGGTCCTACGAGCAGTACTTC.

This clonotype came up many times. The rearrangement joins TRBV19 to TRBJ2-1; the D is unclear. V was clipped by 7 bases and J by 7 bases, with 20 bases between them. Per germline, CDR1 LNHDA and CDR2 SQIVND (reference sequence). The CDR3 runs to 15 residues. The CDR3 sequence: CASTNYRALQNEQFF. CDR3 DNA: TGTGCCAGTACCAACTATCGGGCCCTCCAAAATGAGCAGTTCTTC.

This chain links TRBV6-2 or TRBV6-3 with TRBJ2-4; possibly TRBD2 for D (5 bases). The CDR3 totals 17 residues. Germline loops: CDR1 MNHEY, CDR2 SVGEGT. With 6 bases removed from V and 1 base from J, the gap between germline ends came to 19 bases. CDR3 nucleotides: TGTGCCAGCAGCCACCCGTCCGGGGTTGGGGCCAAAAACATTCAGTACTTC. This sequence encodes CASSHPSGVGAKNIQYF.

There are many counts of this clonotype. The chain carries TRBV4-1 and TRBJ2-1; D is possibly TRBD2 (6 bases). The CDR3 totals 15 residues. CDR1 MGHRA and CDR2 YSYEKL come from the germline V gene. Trimming removed 3 bases at V and 6 bases at J, with 15 bases between. DNA for the CDR3: TGCGCCAGCAGCCAGGGCGGGACTCTCAGCAATGAGCAGTTCTTC. Translation: CASSQGGTLSNEQFF.

Comments on this clonotype: At one boundary the junction diverges from the germline segment, which might be a read error. The chain uses TRBV10-2 and TRBJ2-7, with 11 bases identical to TRBD2. The CDR3 contains 15 residues. Germline CDR1 reads WSHSY; CDR2 reads SAAADI. The CDR3 bases are TGCGCCAACAGTGAGTGGCTAGCGGGAGGCGCCGAGCAGTACTTC. Residues: CANSEWLAGGAEQYF.

The table lists this clonotype with a few counts. The V gene is TRBV6-5, the J gene TRBJ1-5; D not certain. The V gene's germline CDR1 is MNHEY and CDR2 SVGAGI. Trimming stripped 6 bases from V and 0 bases from J, with 9 bases between. The CDR3 spans 14 residues. The DNA of the CDR3 is TGTGCCAGCAGGGGGTTGTATAGCAATCAGCCCCAGCATTTT. Translation: CASRGLYSNQPQHF.

In its sample, this clonotype was seen a few times. This chain joins TRBV14 and TRBJ2-7; D gene ambiguous. V lost 5 bases and J 0 bases, leaving 17 bases between the germline ends. This CDR3 comprises 16 residues. In germline, CDR1 is SGHDN, CDR2 FVKESK. CDR3 residues: CASSSEAHPSSYEQYF. The CDR3 region has the DNA TGTGCCAGCAGCTCAGAGGCACACCCGAGCTCCTACGAGCAGTACTTC.

This clonotype was picked up many times. The V and J genes are TRBV5-1 and TRBJ2-7; perhaps TRBD1 as D (6 bases). The V and J ends lost 0 bases and 0 bases respectively, with 10 bases between them. Germline loops: CDR1 SGHRS, CDR2 YFSETQ. This CDR3 contains 15 residues. The DNA for the CDR3 is TGCGCCAGCAGCTTGGGACAGGCAAGCTCCTACGAGCAGTACTTC. Encoded protein: CASSLGQASSYEQYF.

This clonotype was seen at least ten times. The gene calls are TRBV6-6 and TRBJ2-3, with D possibly being TRBD1 (6 bases). The germline V gene has CDR1 MNHNY and CDR2 SVGAGI (reference sequence). The CDR3 sequence is 12 residues long. Trimming left V 6 bases short and J 6 bases short, with 10 bases between. The CDR3 sequence is CASRSQGDTQYF. The CDR3 region has the DNA TGTGCCAGCAGGTCCCAGGGGGATACGCAGTATTTT.

In its sample, this clonotype was seen many times. The J gene is TRBJ2-3, the V gene TRBV20-1; 9 bases match TRBD2. With 2 bases clipped from V and 1 base from J, the junction kept 10 bases outside the gene matches. The CDR3 spans 17 residues. In germline, CDR1 is DFQATT, CDR2 SNEGSKA (reference sequence). In nucleotides, the CDR3 is TGCAGTGCTAGAAGTCTAGCGGGACAACAGCGCACAGATACGCAGTATTTT. It is translated as CSARSLAGQQRTDTQYF.

This chain uses TRBV6-6 with TRBJ1-3; D is possibly TRBD1 (5 bases). This CDR3 is built from 17 residues. The germline V and J ends were trimmed by 2 bases and 0 bases, with 14 bases remaining between them. In germline, CDR1 is MNHNY, CDR2 SVGAGI (reference sequence). The CDR3 is CASSYGGLPSSGNTIYF. In DNA, the CDR3 is TGTGCCAGCAGTTACGGGGGTCTCCCCAGCTCTGGAAACACCATATATTTT.

This clonotype was observed at least ten times. In DNA form, the CDR3 reads TGTGCCAGCATCGGACCACAAGAGACCCAGTACTTC. It is translated as CASIGPQETQYF. J is TRBJ2-5 and V is TRBV21-1. TRBV21-1 is reported as a pseudogene. The CDR3 consists of 12 residues.

This clonotype was found a few times. This chain joins TRBV7-9 and TRBJ2-2; a possible D gene is TRBD1 (5 bases). V lost 4 bases, J lost 7 bases, and 10 bases lay in between. The CDR3 covers 13 residues. Germline V gene sequence: CDR1 SEHNR, CDR2 FQNEAQ (reference sequence). The CDR3 DNA is TGTGCCAGCAGCTCGACAGTCAACGGGGAGCTGTTTTTT. It codes for CASSSTVNGELFF.

This sequence joins TRBV19 and TRBJ2-6; the D is unclear. Trimming stripped 9 bases from V and 0 bases from J, with 12 bases between. This CDR3 region has 15 residues. CDR1 is LNHDA and CDR2 is SQIVND in the germline V gene (reference sequence). DNA for the CDR3: TGTGCCAGCCAGACCGGGCGCTCTGGGGCCAACGTCCTGACTTTC. Translation gives CASQTGRSGANVLTF.

The rearrangement joins TRBV11-2 to TRBJ2-7, with TRBD2 matching over 12 bases. The CDR3 sequence is 15 residues long. J lost 1 base, V lost 5 bases, and 3 bases had no gene match. Germline CDR1 is SGHAT and CDR2 is FQNNGV. Written as DNA, the CDR3 is TGTGCCAGCAGCCTTGGACTAGCGGGATCCTACGAGCAGTACTTC. It yields the protein CASSLGLAGSYEQYF.

This rearrangement joins TRBV6-1 to TRBJ1-5; no firm D call. CDR3 length equals 12 residues. Germline assignment: CDR1 MNHNS and CDR2 SASEGT. Trimming cost V 7 bases and J 7 bases, with 11 bases left between them. The CDR3 here is CASMDQGQPQHF. As DNA, the CDR3 is TGTGCCAGCATGGACCAAGGACAGCCCCAGCATTTT.

This clonotype was counted ten times or more. This chain links TRBV11-1 with TRBJ2-3, with 7 bases identical to TRBD2. The length of the CDR3 is 15 residues. Germline CDR1 reads SGHAT; CDR2 reads FQDESV (reference sequence). The V gene end was trimmed by 1 base and the J gene end by 6 bases; junction bases not matched to a gene: 7. CDR3 region: CASSLVGAGDDTQYF. For the CDR3, the DNA is TGTGCCAGCAGCTTAGTAGGCGCGGGAGACGATACGCAGTATTTT.